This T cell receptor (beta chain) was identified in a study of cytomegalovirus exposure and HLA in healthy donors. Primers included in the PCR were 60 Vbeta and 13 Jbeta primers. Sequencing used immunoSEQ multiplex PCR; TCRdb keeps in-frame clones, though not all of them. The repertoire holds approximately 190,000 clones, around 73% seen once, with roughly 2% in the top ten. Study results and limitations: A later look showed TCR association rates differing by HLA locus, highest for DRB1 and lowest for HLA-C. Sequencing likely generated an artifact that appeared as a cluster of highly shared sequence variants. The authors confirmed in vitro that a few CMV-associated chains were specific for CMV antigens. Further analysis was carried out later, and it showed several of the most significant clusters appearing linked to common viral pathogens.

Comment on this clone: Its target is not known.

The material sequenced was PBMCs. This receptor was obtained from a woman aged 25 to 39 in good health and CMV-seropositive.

Here the CDR3 reads CASGSTGTGSYNEQFF. The CDR3 coding sequence is TGCGCCAGCGGATCCACCGGGACAGGCAGCTACAATGAGCAGTTCTTC. The chain recombines TRBV5-1 with TRBJ2-1, with TRBD1 matching 8 bases. The length of the CDR3 is 16 residues. Germline CDR1 is SGHRS and CDR2 is YFSETQ. V shed 7 bases, J shed 3 bases, and the junction held 12 bases outside the gene matches.